This section outlines one TCR beta chain sequence together with its context. Its specificity is unknown. The data are from a study of regulatory T cells in long-lasting Graves disease. Study overall: More than 5 years of antithyroid drugs with positive TSH receptor antibodies defined persistent Graves' disease.

The germline CDR1 and CDR2 sequences are SGHTA and FQGNSA. V shed 1 base and J 4 bases; nucleotides not matched to a gene: 16. The CDR3 sequence is 18 residues long. Noted time point: persistent/refractory GD, antithyroid drugs over 5 years with positive TRAb. RNA from PBMCs was the source of the TCR library. The authors drew patients from an endocrinology department in Xi'an, China. Combining iRepertoire HTBI primers with Arm-PCR of CDR3 regions, the authors built TCR beta libraries. TCRdb re-derived calls from the multiplex PCR reads in MiXCR, one entry per CDR3 protein. The table has about 430,000 distinct CDR3 sequences, under 25% seen once. Findings of the study overall: Persistent disease samples used TRBV28, TRBJ1-2 and TRBJ2-5 preferentially.

J is TRBJ2-7 and V is TRBV7-2; 7 bases line up with TRBD2. This TCR was sampled from a female donor with Graves disease. Here the sequenced sample was peripheral blood mononuclear cells (PBMCs), taken when the disease was refractory, from a patient treated with antithyroid drugs. DNA for the CDR3: TGTGCCAGCAGCTTAGGGCATGGGAGGGCCGGCCATAGGTACGAGCAGTACTTC. As protein: CASSLGHGRAGHRYEQYF.